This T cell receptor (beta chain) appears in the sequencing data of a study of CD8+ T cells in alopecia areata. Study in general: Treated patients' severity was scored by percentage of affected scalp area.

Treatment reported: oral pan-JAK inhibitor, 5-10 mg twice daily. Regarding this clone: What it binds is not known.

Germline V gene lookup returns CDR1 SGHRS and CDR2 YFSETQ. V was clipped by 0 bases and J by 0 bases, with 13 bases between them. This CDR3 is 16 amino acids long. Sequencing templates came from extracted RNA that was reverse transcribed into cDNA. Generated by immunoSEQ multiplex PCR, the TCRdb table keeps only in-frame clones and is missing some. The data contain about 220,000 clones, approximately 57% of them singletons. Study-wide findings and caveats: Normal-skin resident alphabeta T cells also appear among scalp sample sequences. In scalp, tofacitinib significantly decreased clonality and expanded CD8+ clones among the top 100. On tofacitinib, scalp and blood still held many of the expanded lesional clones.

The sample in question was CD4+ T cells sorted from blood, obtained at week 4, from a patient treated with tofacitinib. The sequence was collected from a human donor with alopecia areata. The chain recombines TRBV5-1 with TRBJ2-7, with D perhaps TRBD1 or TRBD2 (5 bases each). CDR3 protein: CASSLGGTESSYEQYF. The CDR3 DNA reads TGCGCCAGCAGCTTGGGGGGGACGGAAAGCTCCTACGAGCAGTACTTC.